These T cell receptor beta chains were read from a single sample in a study of spatial heterogeneity in lung cancer. Using its own MiXCR run on the 5' RACE reads, TCRdb lists one record per CDR3 protein. The table lists hundreds of distinct CDR3 sequences, around a third of them singletons, with roughly a quarter in the top ten. Here the sequenced sample was normal lung tissue next to the tumor, taken at surgery. The receptors were sampled from a male donor with early-stage non-small cell lung cancer. Each CDR3 is given with its conserved first and last residue. A D gene is named only where the DNA matches it firmly. Clone size is not always given. Where it is, it says once, few, many or a class for expanded clones.

>few|-|TRBJ2-5|TRBV11-3
TGTGCCAGCAGCTTAGGAGGGAGTAGTGGAGAGACCCAGTACTTC
CASSLGGSSGETQYF
>large|-|TRBJ2-7|TRBV3-1
TGTGCCAGCAGTCCGGGATCTCCGACTCCCTCAGATCCCTACGAGCAGTACTTC
CASSPGSPTPSDPYEQYF
>-|-|TRBJ1-2|TRBV29-1
TGCAGCGTTGACCAGAATGGCTACACCTTC
CSVDQNGYTF
>large|-|TRBJ2-7|TRBV23-1
TGCGCCAGCAGTCAATCGAGTGGCGGGATCACCTACGAGCAGTACTTC
CASSQSSGGITYEQYF
>large|-|TRBJ2-6|TRBV5-4
TGTGCCAGCCGATCGGAGGGGGCCAACGTCCTGACTTTC
CASRSEGANVLTF
>large|TRBD1|TRBJ2-1|TRBV5-1
TGCGCCAGCAGCCCTGGGACAGGGGTTGGTTATGAGCAGTTCTTC
CASSPGTGVGYEQFF
>-|TRBD1|TRBJ2-1|TRBV27
TGTGCCTCCGGGACAGAGTACAATGAGCAGTTCTTC
CASGTEYNEQFF
>hyperexpanded|TRBD1|TRBJ1-4|TRBV28
TGTGCCAGCAGTCCCGGACAGGGTCTTAATGAAAAACTGTTTTTT
CASSPGQGLNEKLFF
>-|TRBD1|TRBJ2-3|TRBV5-1
TGCGCCAGCAGCCTAAATACAGGGGCAGATACGCAGTATTTT
CASSLNTGADTQYF
>-|-|TRBJ2-5|TRBV10-3
TGTGCCATCAGGGGGGGCCAAGAGACCCAGTACTTC
CAIRGGQETQYF
>-|-|TRBJ2-5|TRBV20-1
TGCAGTGCACAGGAGTTCAGGGAGACCCAGTACTTC
CSAQEFRETQYF
>-|-|TRBJ2-2|TRBV29-1
TGCAGCGTTGATTCGTTAACCGGGGAGCTGTTTTTT
CSVDSLTGELFF
>large|TRBD1|TRBJ1-2|TRBV7-2
TGTGCCAGCAGCTTAGACGGACAGGGGGGTCACTATGGCTACACCTTC
CASSLDGQGGHYGYTF
>-|TRBD2|TRBJ2-7|TRBV29-1
TGCAGCGTTTCTCGACTAGCGGGAGGGCCAGGGGAGCAGTACTTC
CSVSRLAGGPGEQYF
>-|-|TRBJ2-3|TRBV7-9
TGTGCCAGCAGCTCCACCCCCTCTAGCCCCGATACGCAGTATTTT
CASSSTPSSPDTQYF
>-|-|TRBJ2-1|TRBV12-3/TRBV12-4
TGTGCCAGCAAACGTCTCAATGAGCAGTTCTTC
CASKRLNEQFF
>few|-|TRBJ2-2|TRBV11-2
TGTGCCAGCAGCTTAGAAGGTTCCGGGGAGCTGTTTTTT
CASSLEGSGELFF
>once|-|TRBJ1-1|TRBV28
TGTGCCAGCAGTCCCGACAGGATGAACACTGAAGCTTTCTTT
CASSPDRMNTEAFF
>-|TRBD2|TRBJ2-3|TRBV20-1
TGCAGTGCTGGGACTAGCGGAGCAGATACGCAGTATTTT
CSAGTSGADTQYF
>large|-|TRBJ1-2|TRBV20-1
TGCAGTGCTCCTGACAGACAGGTCTATGGCTACACCTTC
CSAPDRQVYGYTF
>large|TRBD1|TRBJ2-1|TRBV4-3
TGCGCCAGCAGCCAACGGGCCAGGGGGCAGGATGAGCAGTTCTTC
CASSQRARGQDEQFF
>medium-sized|-|TRBJ2-2|TRBV7-2
TGTGCCAGCAGCACGCGCCGGGACTTCAACACCGGGGAGCTGTTTTTT
CASSTRRDFNTGELFF
>-|TRBD1|TRBJ2-2|TRBV30
TGTGCCTGGCGACAGGGTTTGAACACCGGGGAGCTGTTTTTT
CAWRQGLNTGELFF
>-|-|TRBJ1-5|TRBV19
TGTGCCAGTAGTATCCAAAATCAGCCCCAGCATTTT
CASSIQNQPQHF
>large|-|TRBJ2-1|TRBV4-2
TGTGCCAGCAGCCAAGAAGGGCGACTACTATACAATGAGCAGTTCTTC
CASSQEGRLLYNEQFF
>large|TRBD2|TRBJ2-1|TRBV20-1
TGCAGTGCGCCTACTAGCGGGGCCTCCTACAATGAGCAGTTCTTC
CSAPTSGASYNEQFF
>large|-|TRBJ2-2|TRBV7-3
TGTGCCAGCAGCTGGACAGCGAACACCGGGGAGCTGTTTTTT
CASSWTANTGELFF
>few|TRBD2|TRBJ2-5|TRBV7-2
TGTGCCTCCTCGGTCGGGGGGGCTCTGGAGACCCAGTACTTC
CASSVGGALETQYF
>-|-|TRBJ1-1|TRBV7-2
TGTGCCAGCAGCTTAGGAAGCAGCACTGAAGCTTTCTTT
CASSLGSSTEAFF
>-|-|TRBJ2-3|TRBV12-3/TRBV12-4
TGTGCCAGCAGTCCCCAGACGGGCCCCTCAGATACGCAGTATTTT
CASSPQTGPSDTQYF
>-|-|TRBJ2-5|TRBV19
TGTGCCAGTAGTCCCGACCCAGGGGAGACCCAGTACTTC
CASSPDPGETQYF
>large|-|TRBJ2-7|TRBV7-3
TGTGCCAGCAGCTTAACGTCGGGGTCCCGCTCCTACGAGCAGTACTTC
CASSLTSGSRSYEQYF